A selection of T cell receptor beta chains follows, all from one sample in a study of T cell repertoires in cytomegalovirus infection. MiXCR, run by TCRdb on the reads, gives a single entry per CDR3 protein. The table lists about 830,000 distinct CDR3 sequences, 30% to 35% of them singletons, with roughly 12% in the top ten. Their antigens remain unidentified. The sequencing used cultured CD8+ T cells from PBMCs, collected from culture after CMV antigen stimulation. The receptors derive from a human donor in good health (CMV status not recorded). Some clones in this sample may be carry-over from other donors' samples. CDR3s include the opening cysteine and the closing phenylalanine or tryptophan. The order of the fields is V gene, clone size, D gene, J gene, CDR3 DNA, CDR3 protein. A D gene is named only where the DNA matches it firmly. The listing skips clone size in some rows; elsewhere it reads once, few, many or a size class.

v_call: TRBV19; clone_size: -; d_call: -; j_call: TRBJ1-5; cdr3_nt: TGTGCCAGTAGTATATTGGGTCTTTTAAACAGCAATCAGCCCCAGCATTTT; cdr3_aa: CASSILGLLNSNQPQHF
v_call: TRBV4-1; clone_size: -; d_call: TRBD1; j_call: TRBJ2-1; cdr3_nt: TGCGCCAGCAGCCAAGCTCAGGGGGCCTGGGGGGATGAGCAGTTCTTC; cdr3_aa: CASSQAQGAWGDEQFF
v_call: TRBV20-1; clone_size: once; d_call: TRBD2; j_call: TRBJ2-2; cdr3_nt: TGCAGTGCTAACCTGCGGGGGGCTGGGGAGCTGTTTTTT; cdr3_aa: CSANLRGAGELFF
v_call: TRBV6-6; clone_size: -; d_call: -; j_call: TRBJ1-1; cdr3_nt: TGTGCCATCGTTGTGAACACTGAAGCTTTCTTT; cdr3_aa: CAIVVNTEAFF
v_call: TRBV10-3; clone_size: -; d_call: TRBD1; j_call: TRBJ1-2; cdr3_nt: TGTGCCATCCAAGGTAAAGGACAGGGGGACTATGGCTACACCTTC; cdr3_aa: CAIQGKGQGDYGYTF
v_call: TRBV7-8; clone_size: few; d_call: -; j_call: TRBJ2-1; cdr3_nt: TGTGCCAGCAGCTTGGGGGTGGGGGGGCTGAGGTACAATGAGCAGTTCTTC; cdr3_aa: CASSLGVGGLRYNEQFF
v_call: TRBV19; clone_size: few; d_call: TRBD2; j_call: TRBJ2-2; cdr3_nt: TGTGCCAGTAGCCATAGCGAGAACAGAAAGCGGGGGGGCACCACCGGGGAGCTGTTTTTT; cdr3_aa: CASSHSENRKRGGTTGELFF
v_call: TRBV15; clone_size: -; d_call: -; j_call: TRBJ1-2; cdr3_nt: TGTGCCACCAGCAATCGACCCCTCTATGGCTACACCTTC; cdr3_aa: CATSNRPLYGYTF
v_call: TRBV7-8; clone_size: few; d_call: TRBD1; j_call: TRBJ2-1; cdr3_nt: TGTGCCAGCAGCCCCGGGACAGAGCACTACAATGAGCAGTTCTTC; cdr3_aa: CASSPGTEHYNEQFF
v_call: TRBV4-1; clone_size: few; d_call: TRBD1; j_call: TRBJ1-1; cdr3_nt: TGCGCCAGCTCCAGAGTACAGGGGGAGGGGACTGAAGCTTTCTTT; cdr3_aa: CASSRVQGEGTEAFF
v_call: TRBV28; clone_size: -; d_call: -; j_call: TRBJ1-5; cdr3_nt: TGTGCCAGCAGTTTATATGAGAGTAGCAATCAGCCCCAGCATTTT; cdr3_aa: CASSLYESSNQPQHF
v_call: TRBV20-1; clone_size: -; d_call: TRBD2; j_call: TRBJ2-3; cdr3_nt: TGCAGTGCAACCTATAGCGGGGCGCTTACAGATACGCAGTATTTT; cdr3_aa: CSATYSGALTDTQYF
v_call: TRBV28; clone_size: -; d_call: TRBD1; j_call: TRBJ2-3; cdr3_nt: TGTGCCAGCCTCCCGTTAGGGGACAGAATCACAGATACGCAGTATTTT; cdr3_aa: CASLPLGDRITDTQYF
v_call: TRBV12-3/TRBV12-4; clone_size: few; d_call: -; j_call: TRBJ2-3; cdr3_nt: TGTGCCACTCAGGGAGGGGGCCGCACAGATACGCAGTATTTT; cdr3_aa: CATQGGGRTDTQYF
v_call: TRBV5-6; clone_size: -; d_call: -; j_call: TRBJ2-2; cdr3_nt: TGTGCCAGCAGCTTCTCAGGCGGGGAGCTGTTTTTT; cdr3_aa: CASSFSGGELFF
v_call: TRBV7-9; clone_size: -; d_call: -; j_call: TRBJ2-5; cdr3_nt: TGTGCCAGCAGCCATAGATCGGTGAAGGAAGAGACCCAGTACTTC; cdr3_aa: CASSHRSVKEETQYF
v_call: TRBV18; clone_size: few; d_call: -; j_call: TRBJ2-7; cdr3_nt: TGTGCCAGCTCACCAAGGAACGAAAACTACGAGCAGTACTTC; cdr3_aa: CASSPRNENYEQYF
v_call: TRBV7-9; clone_size: many; d_call: -; j_call: TRBJ1-5; cdr3_nt: TGTGCCAGCTCCCGAGCCGAGGGATTTTTGAGCAATCAGCCCCAGCATTTT; cdr3_aa: CASSRAEGFLSNQPQHF
v_call: TRBV20-1; clone_size: -; d_call: -; j_call: TRBJ1-1; cdr3_nt: TGCAGAAACAGGGCGATCAACACTGAAGCTTTCTTT; cdr3_aa: CRNRAINTEAFF
v_call: TRBV20-1; clone_size: -; d_call: TRBD1; j_call: TRBJ1-5; cdr3_nt: TGCAGTGCTAGAGATATAGGACAGGAGCTCTCTCAGGAGCCCCAGCATTTT; cdr3_aa: CSARDIGQELSQEPQHF
v_call: TRBV7-9; clone_size: -; d_call: -; j_call: TRBJ1-2; cdr3_nt: TGTGCCAGCAGCTTACACGACTCAGGGGAAGGCTACACCTTC; cdr3_aa: CASSLHDSGEGYTF
v_call: TRBV6-2/TRBV6-3; clone_size: -; d_call: -; j_call: TRBJ1-1; cdr3_nt: TGTGCCAGCAGTTACTCCTTTGAAGCTTTCTTT; cdr3_aa: CASSYSFEAFF
v_call: TRBV4-3; clone_size: few; d_call: TRBD1; j_call: TRBJ2-1; cdr3_nt: TGCGCCAGCAGCCGTGGACAGGGGTGGGATGAGCAGTTCTTC; cdr3_aa: CASSRGQGWDEQFF
v_call: TRBV24-1; clone_size: -; d_call: -; j_call: TRBJ2-3; cdr3_nt: TGTGCCACCAGTGGGGGCAGGGAAGGTCGGACAGATACGCAGTATTTT; cdr3_aa: CATSGGREGRTDTQYF
v_call: TRBV29-1; clone_size: few; d_call: TRBD1; j_call: TRBJ1-3; cdr3_nt: TGCAGCGTTGTGAATCTGAGACAGGGGGATATGAACACCATATATTTT; cdr3_aa: CSVVNLRQGDMNTIYF
v_call: TRBV7-6; clone_size: -; d_call: -; j_call: TRBJ2-3; cdr3_nt: TGTGCCAGCAGCTCCGTCCGGACATTTACAGATACGCAGTATTTT; cdr3_aa: CASSSVRTFTDTQYF
v_call: TRBV14; clone_size: few; d_call: -; j_call: TRBJ1-2; cdr3_nt: TGTGCCAGCAGCCAAGATCGCAGTTTCTATGGCTACACCTTC; cdr3_aa: CASSQDRSFYGYTF